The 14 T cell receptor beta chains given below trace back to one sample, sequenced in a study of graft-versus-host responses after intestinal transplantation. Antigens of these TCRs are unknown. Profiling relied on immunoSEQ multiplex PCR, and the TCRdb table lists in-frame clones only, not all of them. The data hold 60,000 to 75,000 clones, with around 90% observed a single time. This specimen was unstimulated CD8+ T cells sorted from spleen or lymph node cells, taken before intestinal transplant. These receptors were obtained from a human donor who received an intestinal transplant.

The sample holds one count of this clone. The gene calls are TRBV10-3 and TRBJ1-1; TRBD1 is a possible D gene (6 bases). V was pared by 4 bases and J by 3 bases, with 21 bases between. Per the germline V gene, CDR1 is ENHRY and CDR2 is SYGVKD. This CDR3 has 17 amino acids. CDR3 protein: CAISVWGRRGGDTEAFF. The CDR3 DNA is TGTGCCATCAGTGTGTGGGGGCGGAGAGGTGGAGACACTGAAGCTTTCTTT.

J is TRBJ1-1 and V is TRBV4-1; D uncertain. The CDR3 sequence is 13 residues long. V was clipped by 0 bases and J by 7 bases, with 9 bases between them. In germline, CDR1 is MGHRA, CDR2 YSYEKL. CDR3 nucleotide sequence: TGCGCCAGCAGCCAAGATCCCAGTGTTGAAGCTTTCTTT. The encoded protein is CASSQDPSVEAFF.

CDR3 DNA sequence: TGTGCCAGCAGTTACCGCGGACTCGGTAGGGACACTGAAGCTTTCTTT. Amino acid sequence: CASSYRGLGRDTEAFF. The J gene is TRBJ1-1, the V gene TRBV6-5; unclear D gene. V gave up 2 bases and J gave up 3 bases, with 16 bases separating them. The CDR3 consists of 16 residues. Germline V CDR1 and CDR2: MNHEY, SVGAGI.

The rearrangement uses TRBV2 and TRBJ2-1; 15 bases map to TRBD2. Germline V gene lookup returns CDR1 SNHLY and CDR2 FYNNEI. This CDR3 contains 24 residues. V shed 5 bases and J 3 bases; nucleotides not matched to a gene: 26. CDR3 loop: CASSTRQGRRPGLAGGRGYNEQFF. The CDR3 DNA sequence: TGTGCCAGCAGTACCCGACAGGGCCGCCGCCCGGGACTAGCGGGGGGACGAGGCTACAATGAGCAGTTCTTC.

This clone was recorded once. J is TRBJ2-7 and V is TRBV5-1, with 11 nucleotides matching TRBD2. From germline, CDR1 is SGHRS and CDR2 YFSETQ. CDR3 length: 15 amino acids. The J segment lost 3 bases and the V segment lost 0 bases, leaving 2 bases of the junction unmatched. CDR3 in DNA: TGCGCCAGCAGCTTGGATCTAGCGGGGGGCTACGAGCAGTACTTC. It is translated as CASSLDLAGGYEQYF.

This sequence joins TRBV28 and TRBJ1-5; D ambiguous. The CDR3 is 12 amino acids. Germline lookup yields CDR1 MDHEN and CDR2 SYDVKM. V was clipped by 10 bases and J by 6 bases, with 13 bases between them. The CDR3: CATREGSQPQHF. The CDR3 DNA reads TGTGCCACCCGGGAGGGTAGTCAGCCCCAGCATTTT.

As DNA, the CDR3 is TGTGCCAGCAGCTTAGGCAGGGCCCAGGGTTCACCCCTCCACTTT. Amino acid sequence: CASSLGRAQGSPLHF. The V and J genes are TRBV13 and TRBJ1-6, with a possible D match to TRBD1 (5 bases). Germline V CDR1 and CDR2: PRHDT, FYEKMQ (reference sequence). The CDR3 is 15 amino acids. The V end was cut by 0 bases, the J end by 9 bases, with 12 bases between.

CDR3 DNA sequence: TGTGCCAGTACCGTGGACAGCTCCAATCAGCCCCAGCATTTT. Protein: CASTVDSSNQPQHF. The J gene is TRBJ1-5, the V gene TRBV19, with a tentative D call TRBD1 (6 bases). V lost 7 bases and J lost 3, with 13 bases in between. Germline assignment: CDR1 LNHDA and CDR2 SQIVND (reference sequence). CDR3 size: 14 residues.

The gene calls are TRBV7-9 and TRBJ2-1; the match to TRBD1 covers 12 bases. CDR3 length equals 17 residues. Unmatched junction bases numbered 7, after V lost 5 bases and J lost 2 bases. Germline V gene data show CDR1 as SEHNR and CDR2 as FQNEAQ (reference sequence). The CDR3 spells CASSEGGQGAAYNEQFF. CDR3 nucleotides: TGTGCCAGCAGCGAGGGGGGACAGGGGGCAGCCTACAATGAGCAGTTCTTC. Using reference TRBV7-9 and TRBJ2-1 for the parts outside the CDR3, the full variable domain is DTGVSQNPRHKITKRGQNVTFRCDPISEHNRLYWYRQTLGQGPEFLTYFQNEAQLEKSRLLSDRFSAERPKGSFSTLEIQRTEQGDSAMYLCASSEGGQGAAYNEQFFGPGTRLTVL.

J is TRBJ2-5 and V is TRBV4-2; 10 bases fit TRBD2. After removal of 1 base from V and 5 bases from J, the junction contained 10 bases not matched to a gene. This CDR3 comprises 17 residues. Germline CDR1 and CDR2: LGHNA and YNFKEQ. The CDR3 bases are TGTGCCAGCAGCCAAGTCCGGCTAGCGGGGGTTCGTGAGACCCAGTACTTC. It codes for CASSQVRLAGVRETQYF.

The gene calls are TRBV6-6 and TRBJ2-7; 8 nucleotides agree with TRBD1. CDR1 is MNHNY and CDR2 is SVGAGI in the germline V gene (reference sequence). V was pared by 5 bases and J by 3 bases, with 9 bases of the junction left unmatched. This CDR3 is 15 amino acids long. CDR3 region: CASSTSPGGDYEQYF. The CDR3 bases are TGTGCCAGCAGTACCTCACCAGGGGGCGACTACGAGCAGTACTTC.

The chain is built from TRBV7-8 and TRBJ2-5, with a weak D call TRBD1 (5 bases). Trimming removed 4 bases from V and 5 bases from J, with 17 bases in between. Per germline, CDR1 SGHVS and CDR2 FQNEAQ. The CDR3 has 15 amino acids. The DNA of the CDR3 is TGTGCCAGCAGCTACTTGGACCAAGGGGCTGAGACCCAGTACTTC. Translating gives CASSYLDQGAETQYF.

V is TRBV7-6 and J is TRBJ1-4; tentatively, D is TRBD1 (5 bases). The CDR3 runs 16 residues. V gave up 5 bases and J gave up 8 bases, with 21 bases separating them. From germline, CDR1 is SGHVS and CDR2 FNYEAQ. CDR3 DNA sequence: TGTGCCAGCAGCCCAACTGTAGGGGAGGACGGGGAAAAACTGTTTTTT. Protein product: CASSPTVGEDGEKLFF.

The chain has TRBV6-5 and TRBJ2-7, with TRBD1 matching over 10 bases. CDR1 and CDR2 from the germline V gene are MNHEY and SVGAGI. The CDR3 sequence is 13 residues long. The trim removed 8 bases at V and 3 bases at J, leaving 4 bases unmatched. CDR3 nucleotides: TGTGCCAGCGGGTGGGACAGGGGCTACGAGCAGTACTTC. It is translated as CASGWDRGYEQYF.